This T cell receptor (beta chain) was sequenced for a study of blood T cell repertoires in COVID-19 (dated by TCRdb to about 2020). Regarding the research as a whole: The collaborator samples originated in the United States, Italy and Spain and spanned the acute and convalescent phases of COVID-19. The samples were drawn from the first 160 participants of the ongoing ImmuneRACE study and from 950 to 1,500 subjects provided by 6 global collaborators. The repertoires were released in a freely available public database meant as a resource for research on the immune response to SARS-CoV-2. A de-identified subject ID, COVID-19 status, age in years and sex were almost always included in the sample metadata. Deeply sampled blood TCRbeta repertoires from subjects exposed to, actively infected with, or recovered from COVID-19 were included in the dataset. The material from the prospective study consisted of cDNA or gDNA derived from T cells, B-cell-depleted T cells, or PBMCs. HLA class I and class II types, where available, came from metadata supplied by the sample provider rather than from assay-based typing. Paper-wide results and their limitations: The quantity of clinical and demographic metadata differed by source and by participant and was supplied without curation.

Notes on this clone: Its antigen is currently not known. No base quality values were provided; no much bigger clone lies one nucleotide off.

Collaborating institutions collected whole blood in K2EDTA tubes following their own protocols. Collaborator samples were shipped for TCRbeta analysis as frozen whole blood, isolated PBMCs, or DNA extracted from either sample type. V is shortened by 5 bases, J by 0 bases, and the region joining them spans 19 bases. Inclusive of the bounding cysteine and phenylalanine, the CDR3 is 17 residues long. The only DNA kept is the CDR3, 51 bases in frame from the first base. CDR1 and CDR2 (MNHEY, SMNVEV) derive from the germline V gene (reference sequence). The immunoSEQ Assay, a bias-controlled multiplex PCR, was used to amplify TCRbeta CDR3 regions from genomic DNA. As for the authors' bioinformatics: The number of nucleated cells in each sample was estimated from the amplification of reference gene primers within the assay. Sequence reads were collapsed and filtered to measure the absolute abundance of every unique TCRbeta CDR3 rearrangement. For each sample, productive Simpson clonality was calculated by taking the square root of Simpson's diversity index across productive rearrangements. This immuneACCESS table, as held by TCRdb, lists in-frame sequences with V and J called but not all clones. Of the missing ones, under half trace to an unresolved V gene in checked studies; the others have no known cause. The V and J calls and clone size were taken over from that table, and D and trimming were inferred from the DNA. In all, the sample holds around 90,000 clones, and roughly 80% of those were seen once. The top ten hold 15% to 20% of the sample.

This sequence was found in a human donor in a cohort sampled during active COVID-19. Recombination joined TRBV27 with TRBJ1-1; TRBD1 could be the D gene, as 5 bases match. The material sequenced was peripheral blood. Here the CDR3 is given as CASSRLRTNLMNTEAFF. The DNA is TGTGCCAGCAGTCGGTTACGGACAAACCTAATGAACACTGAAGCTTTCTTT.